This T cell receptor beta chain was sequenced during a study of cytomegalovirus exposure and HLA in healthy donors. The PCR employed 60 Vbeta primers together with 13 Jbeta primers. TCRdb keeps only in-frame clones here, not all; method: immunoSEQ multiplex PCR. The data hold about 110,000 clones, with 83% observed a single time. The sequence derives from a man aged 18 to 30 in good health and CMV-seronegative. The sequenced sample was PBMCs.

The CDR3 region is CASSLAGVSNQPQHF. The CDR3, as DNA: TGTGCCAGCAGTTTAGCCGGAGTCAGCAATCAGCCCCAGCATTTT. V and J are TRBV28 and TRBJ1-5; D not certain. From germline, CDR1 is MDHEN and CDR2 SYDVKM. V was trimmed by 2 bases and J by 1 base, leaving 9 bases between them. CDR3 size: 15 residues.